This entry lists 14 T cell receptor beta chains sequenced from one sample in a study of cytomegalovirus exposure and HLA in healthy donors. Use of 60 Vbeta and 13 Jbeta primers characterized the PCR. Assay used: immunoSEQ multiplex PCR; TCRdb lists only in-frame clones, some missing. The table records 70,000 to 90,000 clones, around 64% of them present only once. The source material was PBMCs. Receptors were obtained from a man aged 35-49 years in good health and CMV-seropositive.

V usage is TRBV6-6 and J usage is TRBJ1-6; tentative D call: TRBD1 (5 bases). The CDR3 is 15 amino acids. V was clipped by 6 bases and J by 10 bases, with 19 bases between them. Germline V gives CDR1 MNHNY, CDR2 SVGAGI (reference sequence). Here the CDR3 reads CASSPAGGGKSPLHF. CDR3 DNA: TGTGCCAGCAGCCCGGCCGGGGGTGGCAAATCACCCCTCCACTTT.

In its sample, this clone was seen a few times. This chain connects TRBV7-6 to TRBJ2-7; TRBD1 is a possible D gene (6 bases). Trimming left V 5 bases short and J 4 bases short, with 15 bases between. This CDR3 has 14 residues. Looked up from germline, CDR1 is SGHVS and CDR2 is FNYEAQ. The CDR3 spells CASSPYPQGYEQYF. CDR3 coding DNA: TGTGCCAGCAGCCCGTATCCCCAGGGGTACGAGCAGTACTTC.

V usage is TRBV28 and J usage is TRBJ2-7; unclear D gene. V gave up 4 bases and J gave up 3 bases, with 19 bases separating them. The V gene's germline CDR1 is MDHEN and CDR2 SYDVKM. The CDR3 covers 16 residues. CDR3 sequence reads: CASSSTQRSNGYEQYF. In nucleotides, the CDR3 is TGTGCCAGCAGTTCTACTCAAAGATCCAATGGCTACGAGCAGTACTTC.

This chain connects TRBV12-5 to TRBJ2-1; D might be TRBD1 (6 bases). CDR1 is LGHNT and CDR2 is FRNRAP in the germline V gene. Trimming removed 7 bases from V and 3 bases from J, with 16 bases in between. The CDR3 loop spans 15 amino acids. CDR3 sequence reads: CASAPQGGDYNEQFF. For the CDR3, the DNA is TGTGCTAGTGCCCCACAGGGTGGGGACTACAATGAGCAGTTCTTC.

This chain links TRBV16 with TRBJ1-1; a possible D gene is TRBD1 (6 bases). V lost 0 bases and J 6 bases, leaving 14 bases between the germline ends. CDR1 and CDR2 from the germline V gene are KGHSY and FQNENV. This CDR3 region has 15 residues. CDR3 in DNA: TGTGCCAGCAGCCAATCCGACAGGTTGTTTGCTGAAGCTTTCTTT. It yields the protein CASSQSDRLFAEAFF.

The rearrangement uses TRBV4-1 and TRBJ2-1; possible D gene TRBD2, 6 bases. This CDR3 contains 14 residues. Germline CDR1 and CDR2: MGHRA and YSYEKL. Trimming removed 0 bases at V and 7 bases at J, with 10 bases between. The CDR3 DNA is TGCGCCAGCAGCCAAGAGGGACTCGTAAATGAGCAGTTCTTC. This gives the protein CASSQEGLVNEQFF.

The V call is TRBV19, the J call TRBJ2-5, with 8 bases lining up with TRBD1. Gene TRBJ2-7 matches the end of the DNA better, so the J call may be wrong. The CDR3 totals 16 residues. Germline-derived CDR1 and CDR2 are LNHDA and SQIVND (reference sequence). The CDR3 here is CASSIDSGGLRYEQYF. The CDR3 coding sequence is TGTGCCAGTAGTATAGACTCAGGGGGCTTACGATACGAGCAGTACTTC.

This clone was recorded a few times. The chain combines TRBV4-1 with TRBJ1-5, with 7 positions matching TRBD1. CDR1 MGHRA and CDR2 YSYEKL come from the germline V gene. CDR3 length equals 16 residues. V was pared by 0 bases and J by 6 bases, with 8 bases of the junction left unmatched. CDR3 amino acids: CASSQEGGLGGQPQHF. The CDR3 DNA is TGCGCCAGCAGCCAAGAAGGGGGCCTAGGGGGTCAGCCCCAGCATTTT.

Here the CDR3 DNA reads TGTGCCAGTAGTTCTCGACAGGCGAATAGCAATCAGCCCCAGCATTTT. This encodes CASSSRQANSNQPQHF. The chain links TRBV19 to TRBJ1-5; a possible D gene is TRBD1 (6 bases). Per germline, CDR1 LNHDA and CDR2 SQIVND (reference sequence). V lost 5 bases, J lost 0 bases, and 14 bases lay in between. CDR3 length: 16 residues.

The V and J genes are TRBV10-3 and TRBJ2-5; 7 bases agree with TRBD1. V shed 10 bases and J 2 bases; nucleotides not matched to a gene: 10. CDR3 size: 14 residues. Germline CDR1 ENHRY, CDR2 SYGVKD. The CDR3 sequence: CATGTGTAQETQYF. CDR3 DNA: TGTGCCACCGGTACTGGGACAGCTCAAGAGACCCAGTACTTC.

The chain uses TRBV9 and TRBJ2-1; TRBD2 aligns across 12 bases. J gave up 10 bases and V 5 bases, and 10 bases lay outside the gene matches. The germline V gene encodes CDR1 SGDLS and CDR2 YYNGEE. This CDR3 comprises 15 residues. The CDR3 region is CASSRLAGAQGEQFF. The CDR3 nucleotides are TGTGCCAGCAGTCGACTAGCGGGGGCCCAGGGGGAGCAGTTCTTC.

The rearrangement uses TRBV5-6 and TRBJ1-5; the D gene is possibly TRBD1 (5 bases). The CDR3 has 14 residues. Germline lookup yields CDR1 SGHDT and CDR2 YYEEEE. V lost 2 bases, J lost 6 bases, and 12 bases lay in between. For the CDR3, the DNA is TGTGCCAGCAGCTTTTCACAGGCCCCTCAGCCCCAGCATTTT. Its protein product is CASSFSQAPQPQHF.

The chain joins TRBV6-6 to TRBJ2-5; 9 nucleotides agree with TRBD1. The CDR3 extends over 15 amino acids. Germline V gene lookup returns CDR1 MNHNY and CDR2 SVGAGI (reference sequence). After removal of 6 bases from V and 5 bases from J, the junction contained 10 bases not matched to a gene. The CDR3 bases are TGTGCCAGCAGCCAAAGGGGGACAGGGATTGAGACCCAGTACTTC. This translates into CASSQRGTGIETQYF.

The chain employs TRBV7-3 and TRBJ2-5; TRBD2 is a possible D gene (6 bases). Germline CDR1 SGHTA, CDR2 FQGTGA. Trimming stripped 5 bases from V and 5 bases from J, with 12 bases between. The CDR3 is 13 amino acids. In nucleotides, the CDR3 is TGTGCCAGCAGCCCGGGCGGGGCCGAGACCCAGTACTTC. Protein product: CASSPGGAETQYF.